Listed here is a single T cell receptor beta chain. This record belongs to a study of Graves' ophthalmopathy and Graves' hyperthyroidism. V trimming: 3 bases; J trimming: 2 bases; junction bases outside the gene matches: 7. This CDR3 comprises 16 residues. Germline CDR1 is SNHLY and CDR2 is FYNNEI. Amplified TCR beta CDR3 regions were obtained using RNA transcripts as template. Investigators did first-round RT-PCR with HTBI primers, then second-round multiplex PCR. MiXCR, run by TCRdb on the multiplex PCR reads, gives a single entry per CDR3 protein. There are roughly 220,000 distinct CDR3 sequences in the sample; around 50% occur only once, and more than 45% lies in the top ten.

The clonotype comes from an adult man with Graves' ophthalmopathy. J is TRBJ2-5 and V is TRBV2; 9 positions match TRBD2. Sequencing was carried out using peripheral blood. CDR3 region: CASSDRVAGVQETQYF. The CDR3 region has the DNA TGTGCCAGCAGTGACAGAGTAGCGGGGGTGCAAGAGACCCAGTACTTC.